The rows below give T cell receptor beta chains drawn from one sample of a study of blood T cell repertoires in COVID-19. Only in-frame clones appear in the TCRdb table, and some are missing; sequencing was by immunoSEQ multiplex PCR. The table lists about 190,000 clones, 86% of them singletons. Sequencing used PBMCs or T cells enriched from blood (not recorded which). These receptors all come from a woman in her twenties or thirties who had recovered from COVID-19. CDR3s include the opening cysteine and the closing phenylalanine or tryptophan. D genes are given only for firm matches. Clone size is not always given. Where it is, it says once, few, many or a class for expanded clones.

v_call	j_call	clone_size	d_call	cdr3_nt	cdr3_aa
TRBV10-3	TRBJ2-2	once	TRBD1	TGTGCCATCAGTTTCGACAGGGGGAGCACCGGGGAGCTGTTTTTT	CAISFDRGSTGELFF
TRBV5-1	TRBJ2-7	-	-	TGCGCCAGCAGCTTGGTTCAGGAGGCCTACGAGCAGTACTTC	CASSLVQEAYEQYF
TRBV7-9	TRBJ2-5	-	-	TGTGCCAGCAGCTATCAAGGCCGGGTTCAAGAGACCCAGTACTTC	CASSYQGRVQETQYF
TRBV5-6	TRBJ1-1	-	-	TGTGCCAGCAGCTTGCCCGGGTCTGAAGCTTTCTTT	CASSLPGSEAFF
TRBV27	TRBJ2-7	-	TRBD2	TGTGCCAGCAGTAAACTAGCGGGGGATCCCTACGAGCAGTACTTC	CASSKLAGDPYEQYF
TRBV2	TRBJ2-2	-	TRBD2	TGTGCCAGCAGTGAATTAGCGGGAGGAGGAACCGGGGAGCTGTTTTTT	CASSELAGGGTGELFF
TRBV19	TRBJ1-2	-	TRBD1	TGTGCCAGTAGCGTCGACAGGGCGGGCTACACCTTC	CASSVDRAGYTF
TRBV28	TRBJ2-5	-	-	TGTGCCAGCAGTCGGTACCAGGGAAATCAAGAGACCCAGTACTTC	CASSRYQGNQETQYF
TRBV5-6	TRBJ2-3	-	TRBD1	TGTGCCAGCAGCTCGAGGACAGGGGGCGCACAGTATTTT	CASSSRTGGAQYF
TRBV3-1/TRBV3-2	TRBJ2-7	-	-	TGTGCCAGCAGCCAAGACTCCCAGTTCGGGGTGTACGAGCAGTACTTC	CASSQDSQFGVYEQYF
TRBV21-1	TRBJ2-7	-	-	TGTGCCAGCAGCACCTCTTCCAAACCCTCGGACAGAGGATCCTACGAGCAGTACTTC	CASSTSSKPSDRGSYEQYF
TRBV9	TRBJ2-2	-	TRBD2	TGTGCCAGCAGCGTAGGTGCTAGCGGGCTCACCGGGGAGCTGTTTTTT	CASSVGASGLTGELFF
TRBV7-9	TRBJ2-2	-	-	TGTGCCAGCAGCTTAGCGCTAATGGTTCTGAACACCGGGGAGCTGTTTTTT	CASSLALMVLNTGELFF
TRBV6-5	TRBJ2-1	once	TRBD2	TGTGCCACACAAACCGGGACTAGGGGACTCGATGAGCAGTTCTTC	CATQTGTRGLDEQFF
TRBV5-1	TRBJ1-5	-	-	TGCGCCAGCAGAACTATCTCGGGATCCAATCAGCCCCAGCATTTT	CASRTISGSNQPQHF
TRBV7-2	TRBJ2-1	-	TRBD2	TGTGCCAGCAGCGCTTGGACTAGCGGGAGCAATGAGCAGTTCTTC	CASSAWTSGSNEQFF
TRBV3-1/TRBV3-2	TRBJ2-2	-	-	TGTGCCAGCAGCCAAGGCAGCCCGGGGACCGGGGAGCTGTTTTTT	CASSQGSPGTGELFF
TRBV7-6	TRBJ2-1	-	TRBD2	TGTGCCAGCAGCTTAAGTCCTAGCGGGAGGCGGAATGAGCAGTTCTTC	CASSLSPSGRRNEQFF
TRBV27	TRBJ2-3	-	TRBD2	TGTGCCAGCAGTTTACGAGCGGGGTGGGCAGATACGCAGTATTTT	CASSLRAGWADTQYF
TRBV7-9	TRBJ2-7	few	TRBD1	TGTGCCAGCAGCTTCGGGACAGGGGCAGGCAACGAGCAGTACTTC	CASSFGTGAGNEQYF
TRBV7-7	TRBJ2-2	-	-	TGTGCCAGCAGCCGAGGGACTAACACCGGGGAGCTGTTTTTT	CASSRGTNTGELFF
TRBV28	TRBJ2-4	-	-	TGTGCCAGCAGTTCCCGAAACATTCAGTACTTC	CASSSRNIQYF
TRBV28	TRBJ2-7	-	TRBD2	TGTGCCAGCAGTTTATGGACTAGCGGGAGGGCCGGAGCCTACGAGCAGTACTTC	CASSLWTSGRAGAYEQYF
TRBV4-1	TRBJ2-7	-	-	TGCGCCAGCAGCCAAGATTTACAGGTTTTCGTCGAGCAGTACTTC	CASSQDLQVFVEQYF
TRBV7-2	TRBJ2-7	-	TRBD1	TGTGCCAGCAGGTATAGGACAGGGGTCCACGAGCAGTACTTC	CASRYRTGVHEQYF
TRBV6-4	TRBJ2-3	few	TRBD1	TGTGCCAGCAGCGAACAGGGGAAAGGCACAGATACGCAGTATTTT	CASSEQGKGTDTQYF
TRBV5-1	TRBJ2-4	-	TRBD1	TGCGCCAGCAGCTTGGGAACAGGGGATTCCCAGTACTTC	CASSLGTGDSQYF
TRBV6-2/TRBV6-3	TRBJ2-7	once	TRBD1	TGTGCCAGCAGTCCCCGACAGGGTACCTACGAGCAGTACTTC	CASSPRQGTYEQYF
TRBV28	TRBJ2-7	-	TRBD1	TGTGCCAGCAGTTTAGCCGGACAGGGGGAGCAGTACTTC	CASSLAGQGEQYF
TRBV28	TRBJ2-7	-	TRBD2	TGTGCCAGCAGTTTTCCGGGGGGACCGTACTTC	CASSFPGGPYF